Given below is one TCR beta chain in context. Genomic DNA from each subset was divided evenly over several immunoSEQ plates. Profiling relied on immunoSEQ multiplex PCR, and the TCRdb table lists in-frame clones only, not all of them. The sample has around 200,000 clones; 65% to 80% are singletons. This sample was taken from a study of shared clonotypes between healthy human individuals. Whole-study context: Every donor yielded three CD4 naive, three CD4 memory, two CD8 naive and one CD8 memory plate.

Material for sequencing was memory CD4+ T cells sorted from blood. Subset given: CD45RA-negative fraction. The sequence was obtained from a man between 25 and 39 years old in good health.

For the CDR3, the DNA is TGTGCCAGCAGCTCGGGGCAGGGGAACACTGAAGCTTTCTTT. It is translated as CASSSGQGNTEAFF. The chain employs TRBV9 and TRBJ1-1, with D maybe TRBD1 (5 bases). The CDR3 runs to 14 residues. Trimming stripped 4 bases from V and 1 base from J, with 11 bases between. CDR1 and CDR2 (germline): SGDLS, YYNGEE.